The 22 T cell receptor beta chains in this list originate from one sample, sequenced in a study of cytomegalovirus exposure and HLA in healthy donors (dated by TCRdb to 2017 to 2019). Library preparation was by the immunoSEQ multiplex PCR assay. A mixture of 60 forward primers for TCR Vbeta segments and 13 reverse primers for TCR Jbeta segments was used in the multiplex PCR. TCRdb provides this immuneACCESS table in a form limited to in-frame rearrangements. Some clones are lacking; in checked studies, under half of them reflect an unresolved V gene, and why the rest are absent is not known. This sample holds 270,000 or so clones; around 90% were observed only once. The ten largest clones add up to approximately 1.5% of the sample. Sequenced input: PBMCs. The receptors stem from a girl aged 2 to 10 in good health and CMV-seronegative.

V is TRBV5-4 and J is TRBJ1-1, with a tentative D call TRBD1 (5 bases). Per the germline V gene, CDR1 is SGHNT and CDR2 is YYREEE (reference sequence). V lost 4 bases to trimming and J lost 2 bases, with 9 bases between them. The CDR3 extends over 13 amino acids. The CDR3 spells CASSHDRNTEAFF. For the CDR3, the DNA is TGTGCCAGCAGCCACGACAGAAACACTGAAGCTTTCTTT.

This chain uses TRBV19 with TRBJ1-6; 8 nucleotides match TRBD1. This CDR3 is built from 16 residues. With V trimmed by 4 bases and J by 8 bases, 10 bases remained unmatched. CDR1 LNHDA and CDR2 SQIVND come from the germline V gene (reference sequence). CDR3 bases: TGTGCCAGTAGTAGGGGAGGACAGGGCCTTGATTCACCCCTCCACTTT. It translates to CASSRGGQGLDSPLHF. Looking up the rest from reference TRBV19 and TRBJ1-6 gives the full variable domain: DGGITQSPKYLFRKEGQNVTLSCEQNLNHDAMYWYRQDPGQGLRLIYYSQIVNDFQKGDIAEGYSVSREKKESFPLTVTSAQKNPTAFYLCASSRGGQGLDSPLHFGNGTRLTVT.

A few counts support this clone. The chain is built from TRBV6-1 and TRBJ2-7, with TRBD2 identical over 7 bases. Germline CDR1 MNHNS, CDR2 SASEGT. The CDR3 contains 15 residues. The V gene end was trimmed by 6 bases and the J gene end by 4 bases; junction bases not matched to a gene: 12. The CDR3: CASRLGPSGTYEQYF. CDR3 coding DNA: TGTGCCAGCAGGCTAGGTCCTAGCGGAACGTACGAGCAGTACTTC.

The genes are TRBV14 and TRBJ2-7, with TRBD1 matching 8 bases. This CDR3 contains 14 residues. Germline CDR1 and CDR2: SGHDN and FVKESK. V trimming: 4 bases; J trimming: 5 bases; junction bases outside the gene matches: 7. Written as DNA, the CDR3 is TGTGCCAGCAGCCCGGGACAGGACCTCCACGAGCAGTACTTC. Protein: CASSPGQDLHEQYF.

CDR3 bases: TGTGCCAGCAGCCTGCAAGAGACCCAGTACTTC. Amino acid sequence: CASSLQETQYF. This chain joins TRBV6-1 and TRBJ2-5; D gene uncertain. CDR3 length equals 11 residues. Germline CDR1 MNHNS, CDR2 SASEGT. V dropped 6 bases and J dropped 2 bases, with 4 bases sitting between them.

The chain has TRBV4-2 and TRBJ2-2; 11 bases agree with TRBD1. Germline V CDR1 and CDR2: LGHNA, YNFKEQ. The CDR3 length is 17 residues. V lost 5 bases to trimming and J lost 0 bases; unmatched junction nucleotides: 5. The CDR3 bases are TGTGCCAGCAGCTCAGGACAGGGGGCGGCGAACACCGGGGAGCTGTTTTTT. Its protein product is CASSSGQGAANTGELFF.

V is TRBV27 and J is TRBJ1-5, with a tentative D call TRBD1 (5 bases). The ends were cut back, 8 bases at V and 3 bases at J, with 17 bases in the middle. Germline V gene lookup returns CDR1 MNHEY and CDR2 SMNVEV (reference sequence). The CDR3 sequence is 15 residues long. The DNA for the CDR3 is TGTGCCAGCCTTACCAGGGTTAAGGACAATCAGCCCCAGCATTTT. Protein product: CASLTRVKDNQPQHF.

This clone was counted a single time. One end of the junction varies from germline; a read error may be responsible. V is TRBV7-8 and J is TRBJ2-1, with D tentatively TRBD1 (6 bases). Germline-derived CDR1 and CDR2 are SGHVS and FQNEAQ. The CDR3 runs to 18 residues. The CDR3 DNA follows: TGTGCCAGCAGCTTAGGGGGAAAAGGGGGTCAGCAACTTAATGAGCAGCTCTTC. Protein product: CASSLGGKGGQQLNEQLF.

Written as DNA, the CDR3 is TGCGCCAGCAAGGATAACGGACAGGGAATCGCTGAAGCTTTCTTT. Its translation: CASKDNGQGIAEAFF. V usage is TRBV5-1 and J usage is TRBJ1-1, with 8 bases lining up with TRBD1. Germline loops: CDR1 SGHRS, CDR2 YFSETQ. CDR3 length: 15 amino acids. V lost 6 bases to trimming and J lost 6 bases; unmatched junction nucleotides: 13.

The V gene is TRBV27, the J gene TRBJ1-1; TRBD1 matches 10 bases. Unmatched junction bases numbered 9, after V lost 1 base and J lost 4 bases. The germline CDR1 and CDR2 sequences are MNHEY and SMNVEV (reference sequence). CDR3 size: 17 residues. The CDR3 reads CASSLLAGTGAGTEAFF. In DNA form, the CDR3 reads TGTGCCAGCAGTTTATTGGCCGGGACAGGGGCAGGCACTGAAGCTTTCTTT.

The chain combines TRBV7-3 with TRBJ2-1, with TRBD2 matching over 8 bases. The CDR3 totals 14 residues. Losses at the gene ends were 4 bases for V and 8 bases for J; bases not matched to a gene: 7. The germline gives CDR1 SGHTA, CDR2 FQGTGA. The CDR3: CASSSGLGYHEQFF. The CDR3 DNA follows: TGTGCCAGCAGCTCGGGACTAGGGTACCATGAGCAGTTCTTC.

This clone has just one count. This chain joins TRBV5-4 and TRBJ1-2; 12 nucleotides line up with TRBD1. The ends lost 0 bases at V and 4 bases at J; junction bases unmatched: 7. This CDR3 region has 17 residues. CDR1 and CDR2 from the germline V gene are SGHNT and YYREEE (reference sequence). The CDR3 here is CASSLGDRGRVVYGYTF. The CDR3 DNA reads as TGTGCCAGCAGCTTGGGGGACAGGGGGCGCGTGGTCTATGGCTACACCTTC. The full variable domain, in which reference TRBV5-4 and TRBJ1-2 provide the parts outside the CDR3, is ETGVTQSPTHLIKTRGQQVTLRCSSQSGHNTVSWYQQALGQGPQFIFQYYREEENGRGNFPPRFSGLQFPNYSSELNVNALELDDSALYLCASSLGDRGRVVYGYTFGSGTRLTVV.

The rearrangement uses TRBV6-1 and TRBJ1-2, with 7 bases aligning to TRBD1. Germline trimming cut 5 bases from V and 4 bases from J; bases unmatched to any gene: 4. The CDR3 spans 13 residues. Germline CDR1 MNHNS, CDR2 SASEGT. In nucleotides, the CDR3 is TGTGCCAGCAGTAAACCAGGGGGCTATGGCTACACCTTC. Protein product: CASSKPGGYGYTF.

V gene TRBV28 combines with J gene TRBJ1-5; D possibly corresponds to TRBD1 (6 bases). The CDR3 extends over 13 amino acids. CDR1 is MDHEN and CDR2 is SYDVKM in the germline V gene. Trimming pared 6 bases from V and 6 bases from J, leaving 12 bases between. This CDR3 is CASRGQQRQPQHF. The CDR3 bases are TGTGCCAGCAGAGGACAGCAACGTCAGCCCCAGCATTTT.

The genes are TRBV6-6 and TRBJ2-1; D possibly corresponds to TRBD2 (5 bases). The CDR3 has 16 residues. Germline V gene lookup returns CDR1 MNHNY and CDR2 SVGAGI (reference sequence). V was clipped by 7 bases and J by 2 bases, with 18 bases between them. DNA of the CDR3: TGTGCCAGCACCCCGGGAAGAGGAAGGCCCTACAATGAGCAGTTCTTC. It yields the protein CASTPGRGRPYNEQFF.

This chain links TRBV30 with TRBJ2-5, with D maybe TRBD2 (5 bases). This CDR3 contains 13 residues. Between the trimmed V and J ends, which lost 0 bases and 3 bases, there was a span of 8 bases. From germline, CDR1 is GTSNPN and CDR2 SVGIG (reference sequence). CDR3 bases: TGTGCCTGGAGTGTGGGGAGCAAAGAGACCCAGTACTTC. Protein product: CAWSVGSKETQYF. Based on the CDR3 plus reference TRBV30 and TRBJ2-5, the full variable domain is SQTIHQWPATLVQPVGSPLSLECTVEGTSNPNLYWYRQAAGRGLQLLFYSVGIGQISSEVPQNLSASRPQDRQFILSSKKLLLSDSGFYLCAWSVGSKETQYFGPGTRLLVL.

Remarks on this clone: Different DNA sequences within this sample yield the same CDR3. This chain links TRBV5-1 with TRBJ2-1; D uncertain. The CDR3 has 13 amino acids. Germline values: CDR1 SGHRS, CDR2 YFSETQ. The V end lost 0 bases, the J end lost 7 bases, and 8 bases lay between the germline ends. CDR3 in DNA: TGCGCCAGCAGCTTGGACCTAAATAATGAGCAGTTCTTC. This sequence encodes CASSLDLNNEQFF. Looking up the rest from reference TRBV5-1 and TRBJ2-1 gives the full variable domain: KAGVTQTPRYLIKTRGQQVTLSCSPISGHRSVSWYQQTPGQGLQFLFEYFSETQRNKGNFPGRFSGRQFSNSRSEMNVSTLELGDSALYLCASSLDLNNEQFFGPGTRLTVL.

V usage is TRBV6-6 and J usage is TRBJ2-7; TRBD2 matches at 9 bases. CDR3 length: 16 amino acids. CDR1 is MNHNY and CDR2 is SVGAGI in the germline V gene (reference sequence). J was trimmed by 6 bases and V by 6 bases; bases with no gene match: 15. Written as DNA, the CDR3 is TGTGCCAGCAGAACAGGGTTTAGCGGGGGAGCGGGCGAGCAGTACTTC. Residues: CASRTGFSGGAGEQYF.

The rearrangement uses TRBV6-6 and TRBJ2-1; 7 bases line up with TRBD2. This CDR3 has 14 amino acids. J lost 9 bases, V lost 0 bases, and 5 bases had no gene match. CDR1 is MNHNY and CDR2 is SVGAGI in the germline V gene (reference sequence). DNA for the CDR3: TGTGCCAGCAGTTACTCCCCTGGGGGGGGTGAGCAGTTCTTC. This codes for CASSYSPGGGEQFF.

The chain uses TRBV29-1 and TRBJ1-1; D uncertain. Trimming removed 4 bases at V and 0 bases at J, with 15 bases between. The CDR3 has 15 residues. The germline V gene has CDR1 SQVTM and CDR2 ANQGSEA. The CDR3 sequence: CSVGSPRGLNTEAFF. DNA of the CDR3: TGCAGCGTTGGATCCCCAAGAGGTTTGAACACTGAAGCTTTCTTT.

The chain uses TRBV9 and TRBJ2-7, with 12 bases matching TRBD2. After removal of 3 bases from V and 3 bases from J, the junction contained 1 base not matched to a gene. CDR3 length equals 14 residues. Germline values: CDR1 SGDLS, CDR2 YYNGEE. The CDR3 loop reads CASSAGLAGYEQYF. The CDR3 coding sequence is TGTGCCAGCAGCGCGGGACTAGCGGGCTACGAGCAGTACTTC.

V and J are TRBV7-7 and TRBJ2-5; D unresolved. Germline CDR1 and CDR2: SSHAT and FNYEAQ (reference sequence). V lost 6 bases, J lost 4 bases, and 6 bases lay in between. The CDR3 runs 11 residues. This CDR3 reads CASSSGETQYF. The CDR3 nucleotides read TGTGCCAGCAGTTCGGGAGAGACCCAGTACTTC.